These 27 T cell receptor beta chains were all obtained from the same sample, sequenced in a study of PD-L1 blockade in urothelial cancer. Here immunoSEQ multiplex PCR was the method, and the copy in TCRdb shows in-frame clones only, minus some. The sample holds around 100,000 clones, 87% seen once. Described time point: pretreatment peripheral blood. Sequences were derived from PBMCs, sampled around atezolizumab (anti-PD-L1) treatment. The source of these receptors is a man aged 60 to 69 with urothelial cancer.

The rearrangement uses TRBV7-3 and TRBJ2-3; possibly TRBD2 for D (6 bases). CDR1 is SGHTA, CDR2 FQGTGA, per germline. This CDR3 has 11 residues. The CDR3 coding sequence is TGTCGAGGGACTAGCACAGATACGCAGTATTTT. Translating it yields CRGTSTDTQYF.

This chain connects TRBV5-6 to TRBJ2-7; TRBD1 agrees at 9 bases. The J segment lost 2 bases and the V segment lost 2 bases, leaving 2 bases of the junction unmatched. This CDR3 comprises 14 residues. CDR1 and CDR2 from the germline V gene are SGHDT and YYEEEE. In nucleotides, the CDR3 is TGTGCCAGCAGCTTCACAGGGGGCGCCTACGAGCAGTACTTC. Residues: CASSFTGGAYEQYF.

The V call is TRBV5-1, the J call TRBJ2-3; TRBD2 aligns across 8 bases. The CDR3 sequence is 16 residues long. V shed 0 bases and J 1 base; nucleotides not matched to a gene: 4. CDR1 SGHRS and CDR2 YFSETQ come from the germline V gene. CDR3 DNA: TGCGCCAGCAGCTTGGGTGGTAGCGGGGGCACAGATACGCAGTATTTT. Residues: CASSLGGSGGTDTQYF.

This chain links TRBV7-9 with TRBJ2-1; 12 positions agree with TRBD2. The CDR3 is made up of 16 amino acids. V shed 3 bases, J shed 5 bases, and the junction held 5 bases outside the gene matches. CDR1 is SEHNR, CDR2 FQNEAQ, per germline (reference sequence). CDR3 nucleotide sequence: TGTGCCAGCAGCTTGTCTCTAGCGGGAGGGAACAATGAGCAGTTCTTC. Translating gives CASSLSLAGGNNEQFF.

The CDR3 is CASSPWSLETQYF. As DNA, the CDR3 is TGTGCCAGCAGTCCCTGGAGTCTAGAGACCCAGTACTTC. The chain has TRBV7-9 and TRBJ2-5; D is ambiguous. The CDR3 runs to 13 residues. V was clipped by 6 bases and J by 4 bases, with 12 bases between them. CDR1 SEHNR and CDR2 FQNEAQ come from the germline V gene (reference sequence). Full variable domain (missing parts from reference TRBV7-9 and TRBJ2-5): DTGVSQNPRHKITKRGQNVTFRCDPISEHNRLYWYRQTLGQGPEFLTYFQNEAQLEKSRLLSDRFSAERPKGSFSTLEIQRTEQGDSAMYLCASSPWSLETQYFGPGTRLLVL.

The chain combines TRBV5-1 with TRBJ2-2; D perhaps matches TRBD1 (5 bases). From germline, CDR1 is SGHRS and CDR2 YFSETQ. V was pared by 4 bases and J by 6 bases, with 22 bases between. The CDR3 sequence is 17 residues long. This CDR3 reads CASSPPSGIGYAGELFF. In DNA, the CDR3 is TGCGCCAGCAGCCCACCATCAGGGATCGGGTATGCCGGGGAGCTGTTTTTT.

V and J are TRBV5-1 and TRBJ2-7, with 12 bases that match TRBD1. The V segment lost 0 bases and the J segment 6 bases; nucleotides outside the gene matches: 4. CDR3 length: 15 residues. Germline lookup yields CDR1 SGHRS and CDR2 YFSETQ. CDR3 coding DNA: TGCGCCAGCAGCTTGGTTGGGACAGGGGGCGCCGAGCAGTACTTC. Encoded protein: CASSLVGTGGAEQYF.

The chain couples TRBV27 to TRBJ1-5; the D gene is possibly TRBD1 (5 bases). Looked up from germline, CDR1 is MNHEY and CDR2 is SMNVEV (reference sequence). The CDR3 sequence is 14 residues long. The V end was cut by 1 base, the J end by 6 bases, with 10 bases between. This CDR3 reads CASSLWAGIQPQHF. The CDR3, as DNA: TGTGCCAGCAGTTTATGGGCAGGGATTCAGCCCCAGCATTTT.

This sequence joins TRBV6-6 and TRBJ1-6; 9 bases are shared with TRBD1. V shed 4 bases and J 14 bases; nucleotides not matched to a gene: 15. Germline V lookup: CDR1 MNHNY, CDR2 SVGAGI (reference sequence). This CDR3 has 16 residues. CDR3 coding DNA: TGTGCCAGCAGTTCCACCTCCGGGACAGGGTCCACAACCCTCCACTTT. This sequence encodes CASSSTSGTGSTTLHF.

The chain joins TRBV30 to TRBJ2-3; 10 bases are a match to TRBD2. Trimming at V came to 0 bases and at J to 3 bases, leaving 3 bases not matched to a gene. The CDR3 runs to 15 residues. Germline CDR1 is GTSNPN and CDR2 is SVGIG (reference sequence). CDR3 region: CAWSVTSGMTDTQYF. CDR3 sequence (DNA): TGTGCCTGGAGTGTAACTAGCGGGATGACAGATACGCAGTATTTT.

This sequence joins TRBV25-1 and TRBJ2-3; tentatively, D is TRBD2 (5 bases). The CDR3 length is 15 residues. Trimming took 4 bases from V and 2 from J, leaving 13 bases between them. CDR1 and CDR2 from the germline V gene are MGHDK and SYGVNS. The CDR3 loop reads CASSAMSGNTDTQYF. CDR3 nucleotides: TGTGCCAGCAGTGCCATGAGCGGAAACACAGATACGCAGTATTTT.

The rearrangement joins TRBV28 to TRBJ1-4, with D hard to call. V lost 8 bases to trimming and J lost 8 bases, with 9 bases between them. The CDR3 has 11 residues. CDR1 MDHEN and CDR2 SYDVKM come from the germline V gene. CDR3 sequence: CASSPREKLFF. The CDR3 DNA sequence: TGTGCCAGCTCCCCCCGGGAAAAACTGTTTTTT.

V usage is TRBV5-4 and J usage is TRBJ1-2, with a weak D call TRBD1 (5 bases). The CDR3 contains 12 residues. Germline values: CDR1 SGHNT, CDR2 YYREEE (reference sequence). V was shortened by 0 bases and J by 6 bases, with 6 bases between the two germline ends. The CDR3 sequence: CASSLEGDGYTF. DNA of the CDR3: TGTGCCAGCAGCTTGGAAGGGGATGGCTACACCTTC.

This sequence joins TRBV27 and TRBJ1-5, with D maybe TRBD1 (5 bases). Between the trimmed V and J ends, which lost 8 bases and 0 bases, there was a span of 14 bases. This CDR3 has 15 amino acids. CDR1 is MNHEY, CDR2 SMNVEV, per germline (reference sequence). The CDR3, as DNA: TGTGCCAGCCGACGAGGACAAGATAGCAATCAGCCCCAGCATTTT. Protein product: CASRRGQDSNQPQHF.

The chain combines TRBV9 with TRBJ2-7, with D unresolved. Germline-derived CDR1 and CDR2 are SGDLS and YYNGEE. V was clipped by 0 bases and J by 1 base, with 5 bases between them. The CDR3 has 13 amino acids. The CDR3 DNA reads TGTGCCAGCAGCGTAGATATATCCTACGAGCAGTACTTC. Protein product: CASSVDISYEQYF.

This clone was counted only a few times. The gene calls are TRBV18 and TRBJ2-4; tentatively, D is TRBD2 (6 bases). Trimming took off 0 bases at V and 5 bases at J, with 14 bases between the two ends. Germline CDR1 is KGHSH and CDR2 is LQKENI. The CDR3 has 16 amino acids. CDR3 bases: TGTGCCAGCTCACCACCGCGGGGTCAGGGCCAAAACATTCAGTACTTC. It is translated as CASSPPRGQGQNIQYF.

The chain links TRBV11-3 to TRBJ1-5, with D maybe TRBD1 (5 bases). Germline V gives CDR1 SGHNT, CDR2 YENEEA. CDR3 length equals 14 residues. Trimming stripped 3 bases from V and 2 bases from J, with 8 bases between. CDR3 protein: CASSLGTGNQPQHF. CDR3 nucleotides: TGTGCCAGCAGCTTGGGGACTGGCAATCAGCCCCAGCATTTT.

The rearrangement links TRBV5-4 to TRBJ2-1; 11 nucleotides align to TRBD2. Germline-derived CDR1 and CDR2 are SGHNT and YYREEE (reference sequence). V gave up 6 bases and J gave up 2 bases; unmatched junction bases: 4. This CDR3 is built from 15 residues. The chain's CDR3 is CASTSSGGAYNEQFF. CDR3 DNA sequence: TGTGCCAGCACGAGTAGCGGGGGGGCCTACAATGAGCAGTTCTTC.

This chain joins TRBV7-6 and TRBJ1-6, with D perhaps TRBD1 (5 bases). Per germline, CDR1 SGHVS and CDR2 FNYEAQ. V lost 1 base and J 5 bases, leaving 12 bases between the germline ends. The CDR3 covers 16 residues. This CDR3 is CASSLVPPGNNSPLHF. The CDR3 region has the DNA TGTGCCAGCAGCTTAGTTCCCCCAGGGAATAATTCACCCCTCCACTTT.

The J gene is TRBJ1-1, the V gene TRBV5-1; D is uncertain. V shed 3 bases and J shed 2 bases, with 14 bases lying between them. This CDR3 is 15 amino acids long. Germline V gives CDR1 SGHRS, CDR2 YFSETQ. The DNA of the CDR3 is TGCGCCAGCAGCTCCGGTATGGACTACAACACTGAAGCTTTCTTT. It is translated as CASSSGMDYNTEAFF.

This CDR3 is CASSLEGSEQFF. CDR3 DNA: TGCGCCAGCAGCCTCGAGGGAAGTGAGCAGTTCTTC. This chain links TRBV5-1 with TRBJ2-1, with TRBD2 as a possible D gene (5 bases). V was pared by 4 bases and J by 9 bases, with 11 bases between. The CDR3 spans 12 residues. CDR1 SGHRS and CDR2 YFSETQ come from the germline V gene.

This clone was seen just once. The genes are TRBV10-2 and TRBJ2-7, with 11 positions matching TRBD2. Trimming cost V 4 bases and J 6 bases; bases outside gene matches: 2. The CDR3 has 13 amino acids. CDR1 and CDR2 from the germline V gene are WSHSY and SAAADI. The DNA of the CDR3 is TGCGCCAGCAGTGTCGGGACTAGCGGCGAGCAGTACTTC. It encodes CASSVGTSGEQYF.

The chain uses TRBV7-9 and TRBJ1-2, with TRBD1 as a possible D gene (5 bases). V lost 5 bases and J 4 bases, leaving 17 bases between the germline ends. CDR3 length: 15 amino acids. The germline gives CDR1 SEHNR, CDR2 FQNEAQ (reference sequence). CDR3 residues: CASSPTPAGLYGYTF. DNA of the CDR3: TGTGCCAGCAGCCCCACGCCGGCAGGGCTCTATGGCTACACCTTC.

The chain has TRBV5-1 and TRBJ1-5, with 9 bases that match TRBD1. The CDR3 sequence is 17 residues long. In germline, CDR1 is SGHRS, CDR2 YFSETQ. V gave up 0 bases and J gave up 7 bases; unmatched junction bases: 11. The CDR3 sequence is CASSLAEDRGGRQPQHF. The DNA of the CDR3 is TGCGCCAGCAGCTTGGCCGAGGACAGGGGCGGCCGGCAGCCCCAGCATTTT. The full variable domain, rest sourced from reference TRBV5-1 and TRBJ1-5, is KAGVTQTPRYLIKTRGQQVTLSCSPISGHRSVSWYQQTPGQGLQFLFEYFSETQRNKGNFPGRFSGRQFSNSRSEMNVSTLELGDSALYLCASSLAEDRGGRQPQHFGDGTRLSIL.

The chain recombines TRBV6-1 with TRBJ1-1, with TRBD1 identical over 8 bases. Per germline, CDR1 MNHNS and CDR2 SASEGT. The CDR3 extends over 14 amino acids. Trimming at V came to 7 bases and at J to 7 bases, leaving 11 bases not matched to a gene. The CDR3 loop reads CASISMDRVGEAFF. The CDR3, as DNA: TGTGCCAGCATAAGTATGGACAGGGTAGGTGAAGCTTTCTTT.

This sequence joins TRBV5-1 and TRBJ2-2, with a possible D match to TRBD1 (6 bases). Trimming left V 4 bases short and J 2 bases short, with 15 bases between. Looked up from germline, CDR1 is SGHRS and CDR2 is YFSETQ. This CDR3 has 16 amino acids. The CDR3 coding sequence is TGCGCCAGCAGCCTCGGGACATCCAGAAACACCGGGGAGCTGTTTTTT. Encoded protein: CASSLGTSRNTGELFF.

This chain connects TRBV28 to TRBJ1-1; the D gene is possibly TRBD1 (6 bases). From germline, CDR1 is MDHEN and CDR2 SYDVKM. Trimming cost V 7 bases and J 5 bases, with 23 bases left between them. This CDR3 region has 16 residues. The CDR3: CASNQYGGRGMTEAFF. As DNA, the CDR3 is TGTGCCAGCAATCAATATGGGGGAAGGGGGATGACTGAAGCTTTCTTT.